This T cell receptor beta chain was identified during a study of identical twins. Whole-study findings and limits: Because invariant MAIT and iNKT cells could be present, zero-insertion analyses could be partly confounded.

TCRdb ran MiXCR on the 5' RACE reads and lists one entry per CDR3 protein. The sample shows about 550,000 distinct CDR3 sequences, about a fifth of them seen only once. On this clonotype: Its target is not known.

Trimming took 1 base from V and 6 from J; bases not matched to a gene: 3. Germline V gene sequence: CDR1 LGHDT, CDR2 YNNKEL (reference sequence). CDR3 length: 14 residues. The same sample was also studied in work on yellow fever vaccine responses in identical twins.

The chain links TRBV3-1 to TRBJ1-5; 7 bases agree with TRBD1. The specimen was CD4+ T cells sorted from blood. The clonotype originates from a woman between 18 and 30 years old in good health. The CDR3 spells CASSQGGGGQPQHF. CDR3 coding DNA: TGTGCCAGCAGCCAAGGAGGGGGCGGTCAGCCCCAGCATTTT.